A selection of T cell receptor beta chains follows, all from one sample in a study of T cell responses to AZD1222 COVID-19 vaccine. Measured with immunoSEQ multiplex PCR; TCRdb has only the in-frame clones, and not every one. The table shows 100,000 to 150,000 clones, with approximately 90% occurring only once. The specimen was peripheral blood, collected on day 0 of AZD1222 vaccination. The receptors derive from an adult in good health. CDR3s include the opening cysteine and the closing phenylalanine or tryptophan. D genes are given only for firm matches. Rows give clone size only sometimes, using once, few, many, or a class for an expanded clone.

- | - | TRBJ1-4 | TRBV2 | TGTGCCAGCAGTGAACGCCAGGAAAATGAAAAACTGTTTTTT | CASSERQENEKLFF
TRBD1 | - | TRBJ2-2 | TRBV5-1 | TGCGCCAGCAGCTTCTTAGGACAGGACCTGGACACCGGGGAGCTGTTTTTT | CASSFLGQDLDTGELFF
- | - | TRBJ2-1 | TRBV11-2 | TGTGCCAGCAGCCTAGATAGCTCCTACAATGAGCAGTTCTTC | CASSLDSSYNEQFF
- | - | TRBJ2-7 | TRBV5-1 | TGCGCCAGCAGCTTACAGGCCACTATCTCCTACGAGCAGTACTTC | CASSLQATISYEQYF
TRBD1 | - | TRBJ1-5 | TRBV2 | TGTGCCAGCAGTCCAGGGACAGGGAGTAATCAGCCCCAGCATTTT | CASSPGTGSNQPQHF
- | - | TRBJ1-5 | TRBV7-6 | TGTGCCAGCAGCTTACTAGGTGGGGAGAGCAATCAGCCCCAGCATTTT | CASSLLGGESNQPQHF
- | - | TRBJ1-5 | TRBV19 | TGTGCCAGTAGTATAAGTCGTCTGGGCAATCAGCCCCAGCATTTT | CASSISRLGNQPQHF
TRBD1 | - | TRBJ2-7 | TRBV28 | TGTGCCAGCAGTGGGACAGGCTACGAGCAGTACTTC | CASSGTGYEQYF
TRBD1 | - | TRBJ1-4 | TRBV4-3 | TGCGCCAGCAGCCAAGAGTGGACAGGGAATGAAAAACTGTTTTTT | CASSQEWTGNEKLFF
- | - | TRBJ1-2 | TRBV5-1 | TGCGCCAGCACCCCGGGAACTAACTATGGCTACACCTTC | CASTPGTNYGYTF
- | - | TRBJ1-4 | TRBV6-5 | TGTGCCAGCGCGGGGGGTTTTACTAATGAAAAACTGTTTTTT | CASAGGFTNEKLFF
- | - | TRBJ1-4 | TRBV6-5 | TGTGCCAGCAGCCCGGACTTCTTTAATGAAAAACTGTTTTTT | CASSPDFFNEKLFF
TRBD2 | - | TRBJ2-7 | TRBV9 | TGTGCCAGCAGCGTAGGAAGCGGGGCCAACTACGAGCAGTACTTC | CASSVGSGANYEQYF
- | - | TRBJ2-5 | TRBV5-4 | TGTGCCAGCAGCTTGGAATTAGCGGTCACCCAGGAGACCCAGTACTTC | CASSLELAVTQETQYF
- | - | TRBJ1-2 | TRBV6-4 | TGTGCCAGCAGTGACAGGGGAAGGGGCTACACCTTC | CASSDRGRGYTF
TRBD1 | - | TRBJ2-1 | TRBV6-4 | TGTGCCAGCAGCCGGACAGGGGGCATGGATGAGCAGTTCTTC | CASSRTGGMDEQFF
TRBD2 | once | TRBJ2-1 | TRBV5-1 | TGCGCCAGCAGCTTAGGCGGGGGGGCCCCATCCTACAATGAGCAGTTCTTC | CASSLGGGAPSYNEQFF
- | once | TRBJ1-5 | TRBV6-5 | TGTGCCAGCAGTTCGGGGCTGCTGAATAGCAATCAGCCCCAGCATTTT | CASSSGLLNSNQPQHF
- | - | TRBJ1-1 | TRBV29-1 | TGCAGCGTCGCGACAGTTGCTGAAGCTTTCTTT | CSVATVAEAFF
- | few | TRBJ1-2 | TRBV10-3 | TGTGCCATCAATCGAGGGGACCCAGTTCGCTATGGCTACACCTTC | CAINRGDPVRYGYTF
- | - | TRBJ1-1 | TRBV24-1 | TGTGCCACCAGTGACGGTGGACATAGCTCCACTGAAGCTTTCTTT | CATSDGGHSSTEAFF
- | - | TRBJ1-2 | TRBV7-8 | TGTGCCAGCAGCCGAGAGGCCAGGGAAATTTGCACCTTC | CASSREAREICTF
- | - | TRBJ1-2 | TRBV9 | TGTGCCAGCAGCCCTGGGGACGGCTATGGCTACACCTTC | CASSPGDGYGYTF
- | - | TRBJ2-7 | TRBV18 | TGTGCCAGCTCACCAGGTCAGGGTCCAGGAAGGCAGTACTTC | CASSPGQGPGRQYF
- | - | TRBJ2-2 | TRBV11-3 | TGTGCCAGCAGCCTAAAGACAGTTAACACCGGGGAGCTGTTTTTT | CASSLKTVNTGELFF
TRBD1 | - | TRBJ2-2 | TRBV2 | TGTGCCAGCAGGGACAGGACGAACACCGGGGAGCTGTTTTTT | CASRDRTNTGELFF
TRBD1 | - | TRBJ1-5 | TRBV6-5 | TGTGCCAGCAGTCCCGGGACAGCAAATCAGCCCCAGCATTTT | CASSPGTANQPQHF
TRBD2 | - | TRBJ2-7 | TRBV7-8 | TGTGCCAGCAGCTTTGGACTAGCGGGGGGGCCGGACTACGAGCAGTACTTC | CASSFGLAGGPDYEQYF
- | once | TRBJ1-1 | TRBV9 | TGTGCCAGCAGCGTGGGGGGTGCCCAGGGCACTGAAGCTTTCTTT | CASSVGGAQGTEAFF
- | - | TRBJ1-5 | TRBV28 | TGTGCCAGCAGTTACCGCCCCAGGGCAGGTACTCAGCCCCAGCATTTT | CASSYRPRAGTQPQHF
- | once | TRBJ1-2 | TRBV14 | TGTGCCAGCAGCCAAGGGGGCAGCTGGGGTGGCTACACCTTC | CASSQGGSWGGYTF
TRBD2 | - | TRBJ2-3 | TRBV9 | TGTGCCAGCAGCGCCCACGGGGGCGGGGGGAAGCAAGATACGCAGTATTTT | CASSAHGGGGKQDTQYF
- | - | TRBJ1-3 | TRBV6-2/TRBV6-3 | TGTGCCAGCAGTTATGCGGCTGGAAACACCATATATTTT | CASSYAAGNTIYF
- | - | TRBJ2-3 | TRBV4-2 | TGTGCCAGCAGCCAAGGCCCAGGATTTAGCACAGATACGCAGTATTTT | CASSQGPGFSTDTQYF
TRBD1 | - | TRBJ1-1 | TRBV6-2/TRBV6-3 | TGTGCCAGCAGTCCCAATGACAGGGGCTACACTGAAGCTTTCTTT | CASSPNDRGYTEAFF
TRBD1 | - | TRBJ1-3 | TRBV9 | TGTGCCAGCAGCGTAGCTAAAGGGTCAGGGGGCGGAAACACCATATATTTT | CASSVAKGSGGGNTIYF
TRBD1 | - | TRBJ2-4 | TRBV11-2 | TGTGCCAGCAGCCCCCAGGAGGGACAGGGAAACATTCAGTACTTC | CASSPQEGQGNIQYF
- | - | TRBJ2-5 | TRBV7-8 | TGTGCCAGCAGCCCAGAGGGAGAGACCCAGTACTTC | CASSPEGETQYF
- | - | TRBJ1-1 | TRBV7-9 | TGTGCCAGCAGCTCCGACCGGGGCGCCCCCCTGAACACTGAAGCTTTCTTT | CASSSDRGAPLNTEAFF